This TCR beta chain was profiled in a study of blood T cell repertoires in COVID-19. This CDR3 region has 17 residues. Germline lookup yields CDR1 SGDLS and CDR2 YYNGEE. V gave up 4 bases and J gave up 8 bases; unmatched junction bases: 16. Method: immunoSEQ multiplex PCR; TCRdb's copy keeps in-frame clones and lacks some. The sample includes 150,000 to 200,000 clones, about 86% of them seen just once. The chain uses TRBV9 and TRBJ2-3; 10 positions agree with TRBD2. The material sequenced was peripheral blood. The origin of this receptor is a human donor with acute or convalescent COVID-19. The donor label of this sample is uncertain. The CDR3 DNA reads as TGTGCCAGCAGCCCCCCTCGAATCAGCGGGGGGGCGGGTACGCAGTATTTT. Encoded protein: CASSPPRISGGAGTQYF.